What follows are 32 T cell receptor beta chains derived from one specimen sequenced in a study of blood T cells in healthy people across ages. The second PCR ran roughly 7 to 11 cycles with a sample-barcoded 5' primer and J-beta primers. Using its own MiXCR run on the 5' RACE reads, TCRdb lists one record per CDR3 protein. The sample has over 1,500,000 distinct CDR3 sequences, approximately 39% seen once. The specimen sequenced was blood. The source of these receptors is a human donor in good health.

The chain links TRBV7-2 to TRBJ2-6; no definite D call. From germline, CDR1 is SGHTA and CDR2 FQGNSA. The V gene lost 5 bases and the J gene lost 2 bases, with 10 bases spanning the gap. This CDR3 contains 15 residues. The CDR3 region has the DNA TGTGCCAGCAGCCCACGATGGCCTGGGGCCAACGTCCTGACTTTC. Its translation is CASSPRWPGANVLTF.

The chain has TRBV7-2 and TRBJ2-1; D is ambiguous. This CDR3 is built from 14 residues. Germline V lookup: CDR1 SGHTA, CDR2 FQGNSA. V dropped 0 bases and J dropped 7 bases, with 10 bases sitting between them. CDR3 in amino acids: CASSLAWAENEQFF. The CDR3 DNA reads as TGTGCCAGCAGCTTAGCGTGGGCGGAAAATGAGCAGTTCTTC.

This clonotype has more than one count but fewer than ten. The V gene is TRBV7-2, the J gene TRBJ1-6; D ambiguous. This CDR3 is 15 amino acids long. V was clipped by 4 bases and J by 5 bases, with 12 bases between them. Germline V gene sequence: CDR1 SGHTA, CDR2 FQGNSA. CDR3 coding DNA: TGTGCCAGCAGCTCGCCCGACATGAATAATTCACCCCTCCACTTT. Amino acid sequence: CASSSPDMNNSPLHF.

This clonotype was picked up a small number of times. The genes are TRBV6-2 or TRBV6-3 and TRBJ2-3, with 7 bases that match TRBD1. Per germline, CDR1 MNHEY and CDR2 SVGEGT. The CDR3 is 13 amino acids. With V trimmed by 6 bases and J by 4 bases, 4 bases remained unmatched. The CDR3 protein is CASRETGSDTQYF. For the CDR3, the DNA is TGTGCCAGCAGGGAGACAGGGTCAGATACGCAGTATTTT.

The gene calls are TRBV5-1 and TRBJ1-2; unclear D gene. Trimming removed 0 bases from V and 4 bases from J, with 13 bases in between. The CDR3 consists of 15 residues. The V gene's germline CDR1 is SGHRS and CDR2 YFSETQ. CDR3 region: CASSLDVGLGYGYTF. CDR3 coding DNA: TGCGCCAGCAGCTTGGATGTCGGCCTTGGCTATGGCTACACCTTC.

This chain joins TRBV6-1 and TRBJ2-5, with a tentative D call TRBD1 (6 bases). Germline values: CDR1 MNHNS, CDR2 SASEGT. Trimming pared 2 bases from V and 7 bases from J, leaving 11 bases between. The CDR3 consists of 13 residues. CDR3: CASSESKQGTQYF. The CDR3 region has the DNA TGTGCCAGCAGTGAATCGAAACAGGGGACCCAGTACTTC.

This clonotype was found a few times. This sequence joins TRBV20-1 and TRBJ2-4; D is undetermined. This CDR3 has 14 amino acids. V lost 3 bases, J lost 5 bases, and 14 bases lay in between. Germline CDR1 reads DFQATT; CDR2 reads SNEGSKA (reference sequence). This CDR3 is CSASFQSLENIQYF. The CDR3 nucleotides are TGCAGTGCTAGTTTCCAATCCTTGGAAAACATTCAGTACTTC.

CDR3 sequence: CSARKTGGRDYEQYF. For the CDR3, the DNA is TGCAGTGCTAGAAAGACAGGGGGAAGGGACTACGAGCAGTACTTC. The rearrangement uses TRBV20-1 and TRBJ2-7, with 9 bases aligning to TRBD1. V lost 2 bases, J lost 3 bases, and 8 bases stayed unmatched. CDR3 length: 15 amino acids. CDR1 is DFQATT and CDR2 is SNEGSKA in the germline V gene (reference sequence).

V is TRBV12-3 or TRBV12-4 and J is TRBJ2-4; TRBD2 aligns across 9 bases. TRBJ2-7 matches the DNA end more closely, so the J call is doubtful. The CDR3 spans 17 residues. CDR3 sequence reads: CASSGGIAGEINYEQYF. The CDR3 coding sequence is TGTGCCAGCAGTGGGGGCATAGCGGGAGAAATTAACTACGAGCAGTACTTC.

The rearrangement links TRBV12-3 or TRBV12-4 to TRBJ2-7, with a weak D call TRBD2 (7 bases). The CDR3 contains 15 residues. Trimming cost V 5 bases and J 2 bases, with 16 bases left between them. The CDR3 loop reads CASSILGGGPYEQYF. The DNA of the CDR3 is TGTGCCAGCAGTATCCTGGGGGGGGGGCCCTACGAGCAGTACTTC.

This chain links TRBV12-3 or TRBV12-4 with TRBJ1-1; D is ambiguous. The CDR3 covers 14 residues. V lost 1 base and J 4 bases, leaving 10 bases between the germline ends. DNA of the CDR3: TGTGCCAGCAGTTTAGGGGTAGCGGGCACTGAAGCTTTCTTT. It translates to CASSLGVAGTEAFF.

There are a few counts of this clonotype. The chain carries TRBV29-1 and TRBJ2-1; 7 bases match TRBD1. Germline values: CDR1 SQVTM, CDR2 ANQGSEA. After removal of 3 bases from V and 0 bases from J, the junction contained 2 bases not matched to a gene. The CDR3 covers 14 residues. CDR3 region: CSVDGDSSYNEQFF. The CDR3, as DNA: TGCAGCGTTGACGGGGACAGCTCCTACAATGAGCAGTTCTTC.

This clonotype was recorded a few times. This sequence joins TRBV6-2 or TRBV6-3 and TRBJ1-2; D remains unclear. The V gene's germline CDR1 is MNHEY and CDR2 SVGEGT. With 5 bases removed from V and 4 bases from J, the gap between germline ends came to 14 bases. The CDR3 length is 14 residues. CDR3 DNA: TGTGCCAGCAGTATGCGGACGGAAGCCTATGGCTACACCTTC. It encodes CASSMRTEAYGYTF.

This clonotype was seen ten or more times. J is TRBJ1-1 and V is TRBV28, with unresolved D. CDR1 is MDHEN, CDR2 SYDVKM, per germline. This CDR3 region has 13 residues. V was clipped by 3 bases and J by 1 base, with 6 bases between them. CDR3 sequence: CASSFPGNTEAFF. The CDR3 DNA is TGTGCCAGCAGTTTCCCCGGGAACACTGAAGCTTTCTTT. The full variable domain, in which reference TRBV28 and TRBJ1-1 provide the parts outside the CDR3, is DVKVTQSSRYLVKRTGEKVFLECVQDMDHENMFWYRQDPGLGLRLIYFSYDVKMKEKGDIPEGYSVSREKKERFSLILESASTNQTSMYLCASSFPGNTEAFFGQGTRLTVV.

This clonotype came up once. The chain links TRBV30 to TRBJ2-7; possibly TRBD1 for D (5 bases). CDR1 GTSNPN and CDR2 SVGIG come from the germline V gene (reference sequence). The CDR3 spans 11 residues. The CDR3 DNA is TGTGCTGGGGCTGGGTCCTACGAGCAGTACTTC. This gives the protein CAGAGSYEQYF. The full variable domain, its missing parts supplied by reference TRBV30 and TRBJ2-7, is SQTIHQWPATLVQPVGSPLSLECTVEGTSNPNLYWYRQAAGRGLQLLFYSVGIGQISSEVPQNLSASRPQDRQFILSSKKLLLSDSGFYLCAGAGSYEQYFGPGTRLTVT.

This rearrangement joins TRBV11-2 to TRBJ2-1; 10 bases line up with TRBD1. Germline lookup yields CDR1 SGHAT and CDR2 FQNNGV. CDR3 length: 22 residues. V was clipped by 5 bases and J by 0 bases; unmatched bases: 22. CDR3 region: CASSMPLRGQGGLMSSYNEQFF. The DNA for the CDR3 is TGTGCCAGCAGCATGCCCCTCCGAGGACAGGGGGGCCTCATGAGCTCCTACAATGAGCAGTTCTTC.

This clonotype was observed at least ten times. The chain joins TRBV7-2 to TRBJ1-5; D may be TRBD1 (5 bases). V shed 1 base and J shed 6 bases, with 10 bases lying between them. Germline-derived CDR1 and CDR2 are SGHTA and FQGNSA. The CDR3 contains 14 residues. CDR3 nucleotide sequence: TGTGCCAGCAGCTTAGGACTGGGGGTTCAGCCCCAGCATTTT. Its protein product is CASSLGLGVQPQHF.

V gene TRBV7-2 combines with J gene TRBJ2-5; D unclear. There are 13 residues in the CDR3. CDR1 and CDR2 from the germline V gene are SGHTA and FQGNSA. Trimming removed 3 bases at V and 5 bases at J, with 10 bases between. The CDR3 coding sequence is TGTGCCAGCAGCTTCGACCCCCGTGAGACCCAGTACTTC. Its protein is CASSFDPRETQYF. Complete variable domain (other parts from reference TRBV7-2 and TRBJ2-5): GAGVSQSPSNKVTEKGKDVELRCDPISGHTALYWYRQSLGQGLEFLIYFQGNSAPDKSGLPSDRFSAERTGGSVSTLTIQRTQQEDSAVYLCASSFDPRETQYFGPGTRLLVL.

A note on this clonotype: One junction end disagrees with the germline gene, perhaps due to a read error. This sequence joins TRBV5-6 and TRBJ2-1, with D possibly being TRBD1 or TRBD2 (6 bases each). The CDR3 sequence is 16 residues long. In germline, CDR1 is SGHDT, CDR2 YYEEEE. In DNA form, the CDR3 reads TGTGTCAGCAGCTCCACGGGGGCCCGCTCCTACAATGAGCAGTTCTTC. Protein: CVSSSTGARSYNEQFF.

The gene calls are TRBV21-1 and TRBJ2-7; TRBD1, the table's D call, was not compared with the DNA. TRBV21-1 is designated a pseudogene. This CDR3 is built from 12 residues. In DNA form, the CDR3 reads TGTGCCGTTCGGACACAGCCCTACGAGCAGTACTTC. Translation gives CAVRTQPYEQYF.

There are many counts of this clonotype. The chain uses TRBV12-3 or TRBV12-4 and TRBJ2-7; tentatively, D is TRBD1 (6 bases). The CDR3 runs 13 residues. V was clipped by 6 bases and J by 2 bases, with 11 bases between them. The CDR3 loop reads CASSPTGAYEQYF. In nucleotides, the CDR3 is TGTGCCAGCAGCCCGACAGGTGCCTACGAGCAGTACTTC.

This clonotype was observed a few times. This chain connects TRBV6-1 to TRBJ1-1; unclear D gene. CDR1 and CDR2 (germline): MNHNS, SASEGT. V lost 6 bases, J lost 0 bases, and 11 bases lay in between. There are 14 residues in the CDR3. CDR3 sequence: CASRLEILNTEAFF. DNA for the CDR3: TGTGCCAGCAGGCTCGAAATCTTGAACACTGAAGCTTTCTTT.

This rearrangement joins TRBV28 to TRBJ1-2; TRBD1 might be the D (5 bases). Trimming removed 6 bases at V and 4 bases at J, with 12 bases between. The CDR3 spans 13 residues. CDR1 is MDHEN, CDR2 SYDVKM, per germline. CDR3: CASRADSIYGYTF. In DNA, the CDR3 is TGTGCCAGCAGGGCCGACAGCATCTATGGCTACACCTTC.

This clonotype was observed a handful of times. The chain uses TRBV2 and TRBJ2-3; D is uncertain. Germline CDR1 SNHLY, CDR2 FYNNEI. V was shortened by 7 bases and J by 3 bases, with 8 bases between the two germline ends. This CDR3 region has 12 residues. CDR3 nucleotides: TGTGCCAGCATCCCCTCTACAGATACGCAGTATTTT. Encoded protein: CASIPSTDTQYF.

The rearrangement joins TRBV3-1 to TRBJ2-7; 10 bases are shared with TRBD1. Losses at the gene ends were 1 base for V and 5 bases for J; bases not matched to a gene: 2. Per the germline V gene, CDR1 is LGHDT and CDR2 is YNNKEL (reference sequence). The CDR3 totals 14 residues. The CDR3: CASSQGDRGHEQYF. As DNA, the CDR3 is TGTGCCAGCAGCCAAGGGGACAGGGGCCACGAGCAGTACTTC.

A remark on this clonotype: One end of the junction is discordant with germline, which a read error may explain. The rearrangement links TRBV29-1 to TRBJ1-3; D perhaps matches TRBD1 (5 bases). Germline loops: CDR1 SQVTM, CDR2 ANQGSEA. CDR3 length: 13 amino acids. The CDR3 protein is CSVERGTGNTVYF. CDR3 DNA: TGCAGCGTTGAAAGGGGCACTGGAAACACCGTATATTTT.

A few counts support this clonotype. The CDR3 DNA follows: TGCAGCGTTGTTAGGGGAAATAGCCTGGATACGCAGTATTTT. Encoded protein: CSVVRGNSLDTQYF. This sequence joins TRBV29-1 and TRBJ2-3, with a possible D match to TRBD1 (5 bases). Germline lookup yields CDR1 SQVTM and CDR2 ANQGSEA. This CDR3 is built from 14 residues. V lost 4 bases, J lost 6 bases, and 17 bases lay in between.

This clonotype was seen more than once but under ten times. The V call is TRBV12-3 or TRBV12-4, the J call TRBJ2-1, with D perhaps TRBD2 (5 bases). V was pared by 2 bases and J by 8 bases, with 19 bases between. The CDR3 extends over 16 amino acids. The CDR3 DNA follows: TGTGCCAGCAGTTTAAGCGGCATTTCGGTTGGGTATGAGCAGTTCTTC. It is translated as CASSLSGISVGYEQFF.

The V and J genes are TRBV7-9 and TRBJ2-1; 9 bases are a match to TRBD2. The CDR3 runs 16 residues. CDR1 SEHNR and CDR2 FQNEAQ come from the germline V gene (reference sequence). Trimming at V came to 2 bases and at J to 7 bases, leaving 9 bases not matched to a gene. CDR3 sequence (DNA): TGTGCCAGCAGCTTATCTGGCGGGGGGGCTGAAAATGAGCAGTTCTTC. This codes for CASSLSGGGAENEQFF.

This clonotype has only a few counts. This sequence joins TRBV7-2 and TRBJ2-5, with 7 positions matching TRBD1. Germline CDR1 and CDR2: SGHTA and FQGNSA. Trimming removed 5 bases from V and 0 bases from J; junction bases left unmatched: 6. CDR3 length: 15 amino acids. DNA for the CDR3: TGTGCCAGCAGCCCGACAGGGAGCTACCAAGAGACCCAGTACTTC. Translating it yields CASSPTGSYQETQYF.

V is TRBV30 and J is TRBJ2-1; D perhaps matches TRBD2 (5 bases). CDR1 GTSNPN and CDR2 SVGIG come from the germline V gene (reference sequence). The V end lost 3 bases, the J end lost 0 bases, and 9 bases lay between the germline ends. The CDR3 has 14 residues. CDR3 residues: CAWSLGSSYNEQFF. The CDR3 DNA follows: TGTGCCTGGAGCCTAGGGAGCTCCTACAATGAGCAGTTCTTC.

CDR3 in amino acids: CASRRGQGLHPYEQYF. The CDR3 nucleotides read TGTGCCAGCAGGAGAGGACAGGGACTCCATCCCTACGAGCAGTACTTC. The chain recombines TRBV12-3 or TRBV12-4 with TRBJ2-7, with 8 bases matching TRBD1. CDR3 length equals 16 residues. V lost 6 bases and J lost 2; bases outside the gene matches: 12.